This T cell receptor (beta chain) was profiled in a study of blood T cell repertoires in COVID-19. V shed 4 bases and J shed 4 bases, with 4 bases lying between them. The CDR3 spans 12 residues. Germline V gene sequence: CDR1 LGHNT, CDR2 FRNRAP. Study processing details: Nucleated cell number was recorded as an estimate derived from reference gene primer amplification. Here immunoSEQ multiplex PCR was the method, and the copy in TCRdb shows in-frame clones only, minus some. Clone size and the V and J calls come from that table; the DNA yielded D and trimming. The profile covers about 320,000 clones, with 80% to 90% appearing a single time and about 1.2% taken by the ten largest.

This clonotype originated in a woman in her forties or fifties with acute or convalescent COVID-19. The rearrangement links TRBV12-5 to TRBJ1-4; D is ambiguous. The sequencing sample was made of peripheral blood. The CDR3 is CASGYGNEKLFF. Here the CDR3 DNA reads TGTGCTAGTGGTTACGGTAATGAAAAACTGTTTTTT.